The 2 T cell receptor beta chains reported below all come from one sample, sequenced in a study of blood T cell repertoires in COVID-19. TCRdb's copy holds only in-frame clones and misses some; the assay was immunoSEQ multiplex PCR. The sample contains roughly 250,000 clones, roughly 82% of which appear only once. The sequenced sample was peripheral blood. Source of these receptors: a woman in her sixties or seventies with acute or convalescent COVID-19.

This clone was counted between two and nine times. The J gene is TRBJ2-7, the V gene TRBV5-1, with TRBD1 matching 8 bases. The junction had 8 bases not matched to a gene; V was cut back by 4 bases and J by 2 bases. The CDR3 loop spans 15 amino acids. Germline V CDR1 and CDR2: SGHRS, YFSETQ. The CDR3 DNA reads as TGCGCCAGCAGCGAATGGACAGGGATGACCTACGAGCAGTACTTC. Residues: CASSEWTGMTYEQYF.

The V and J genes are TRBV28 and TRBJ2-5, with TRBD2 matching 7 bases. V trimming: 1 base; J trimming: 5 bases; junction bases outside the gene matches: 7. This CDR3 region has 15 residues. Germline V gene sequence: CDR1 MDHEN, CDR2 SYDVKM. The chain's CDR3 is CASSLSLADLETQYF. CDR3 DNA sequence: TGTGCCAGCAGTTTATCCCTAGCGGATCTGGAGACCCAGTACTTC.